Listed here is a single T cell receptor beta chain. Time point defined: cycle 4 day 1 (C4D1), after five to seven weeks of nivolumab. All patients experienced relapse after autologous stem cell transplantation, and brentuximab vedotin exposure was variable. Starting with thawed PBMCs, CD4+ T cells were purified by magnetic negative selection. The data stem from a study of PD-1 blockade in classical Hodgkin lymphoma. At the level of the study: A 3 mg/kg intravenous dose of nivolumab was received by patients every 2 weeks.

Some clones are missing from TCRdb's copy, which holds only in-frame ones; the method was immunoSEQ multiplex PCR. The sample has around 18,000 clones; 70% are singletons. The receptor was isolated from a human donor with classical Hodgkin lymphoma. Sequenced here: CD4+ T cells from blood, sampled before the fourth cycle of nivolumab.

The CDR3 DNA is TGTGCCAGCAGCCCTAGACTTTACAATGAGCAGTTCTTC. As protein: CASSPRLYNEQFF. V and J are TRBV27 and TRBJ2-1; D unresolved. CDR3 length equals 13 residues. Looked up from germline, CDR1 is MNHEY and CDR2 is SMNVEV (reference sequence). V lost 6 bases and J 4 bases, leaving 10 bases between the germline ends.